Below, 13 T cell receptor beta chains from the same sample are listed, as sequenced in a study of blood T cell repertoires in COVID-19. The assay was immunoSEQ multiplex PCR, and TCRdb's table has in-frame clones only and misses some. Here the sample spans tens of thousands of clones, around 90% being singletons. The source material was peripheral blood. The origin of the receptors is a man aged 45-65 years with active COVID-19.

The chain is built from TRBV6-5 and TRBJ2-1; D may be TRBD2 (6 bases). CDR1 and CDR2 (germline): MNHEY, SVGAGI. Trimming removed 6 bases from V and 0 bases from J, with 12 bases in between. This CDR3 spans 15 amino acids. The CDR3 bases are TGTGCCAGCAGCTCGGGACTGTACTCCTACAATGAGCAGTTCTTC. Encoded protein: CASSSGLYSYNEQFF.

The CDR3 sequence is CASRSTPSNQPQHF. In DNA form, the CDR3 reads TGTGCCAGCAGATCCACTCCCAGCAATCAGCCCCAGCATTTT. The chain joins TRBV28 to TRBJ1-5; D is uncertain. Germline V gene data show CDR1 as MDHEN and CDR2 as SYDVKM. V was cut by 6 bases and J by 1 base, with 10 bases left in between. The CDR3 loop spans 14 amino acids.

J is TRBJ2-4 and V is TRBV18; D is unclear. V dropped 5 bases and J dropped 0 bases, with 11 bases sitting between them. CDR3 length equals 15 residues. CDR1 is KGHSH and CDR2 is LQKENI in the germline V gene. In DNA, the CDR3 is TGTGCCAGCTCATCCACAGACACAGCCAAAAACATTCAGTACTTC. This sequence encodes CASSSTDTAKNIQYF.

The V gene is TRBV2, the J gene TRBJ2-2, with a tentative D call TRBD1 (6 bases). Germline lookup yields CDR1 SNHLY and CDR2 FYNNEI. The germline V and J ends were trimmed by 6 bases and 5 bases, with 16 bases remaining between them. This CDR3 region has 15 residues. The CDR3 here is CASSETRQVTGELFF. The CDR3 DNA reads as TGTGCCAGCAGCGAGACCCGACAGGTTACCGGGGAGCTGTTTTTT. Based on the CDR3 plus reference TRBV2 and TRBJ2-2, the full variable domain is EPEVTQTPSHQVTQMGQEVILRCVPISNHLYFYWYRQILGQKVEFLVSFYNNEISEKSEIFDDQFSVERPDGSNFTLKIRSTKLEDSAMYFCASSETRQVTGELFFGEGSRLTVL.

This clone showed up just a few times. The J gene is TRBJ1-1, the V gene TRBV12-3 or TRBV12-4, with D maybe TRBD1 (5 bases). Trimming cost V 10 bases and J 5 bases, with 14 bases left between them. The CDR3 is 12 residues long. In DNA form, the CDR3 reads TGTGCCATCGACGGCCGGGGGACTGAAGCTTTCTTT. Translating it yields CAIDGRGTEAFF.

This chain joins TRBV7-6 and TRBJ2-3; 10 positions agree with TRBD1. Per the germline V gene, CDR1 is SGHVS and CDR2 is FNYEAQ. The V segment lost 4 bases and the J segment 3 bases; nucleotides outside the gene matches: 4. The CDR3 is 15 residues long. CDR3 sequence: CASSSGDRGTDTQYF. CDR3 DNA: TGTGCCAGCAGCTCGGGGGACAGGGGAACAGATACGCAGTATTTT. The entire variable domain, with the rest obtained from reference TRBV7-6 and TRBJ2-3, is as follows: GAGVSQSPRYKVTKRGQDVALRCDPISGHVSLYWYRQALGQGPEFLTYFNYEAQQDKSGLPNDRFSAERPEGSISTLTIQRTEQRDSAMYRCASSSGDRGTDTQYFGPGTRLTVL.

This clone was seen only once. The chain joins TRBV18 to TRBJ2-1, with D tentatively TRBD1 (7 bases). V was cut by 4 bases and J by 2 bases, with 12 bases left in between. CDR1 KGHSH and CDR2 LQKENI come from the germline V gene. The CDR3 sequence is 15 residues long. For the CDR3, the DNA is TGTGCCAGCTCACTCCAGGGGGGCCCCTACAATGAGCAGTTCTTC. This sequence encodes CASSLQGGPYNEQFF.

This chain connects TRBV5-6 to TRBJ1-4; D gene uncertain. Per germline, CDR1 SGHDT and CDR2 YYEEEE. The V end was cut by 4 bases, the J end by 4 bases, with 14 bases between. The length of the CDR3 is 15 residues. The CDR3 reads CASSPSRSFNEKLFF. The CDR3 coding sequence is TGTGCCAGCAGCCCGTCTCGGAGTTTTAATGAAAAACTGTTTTTT.

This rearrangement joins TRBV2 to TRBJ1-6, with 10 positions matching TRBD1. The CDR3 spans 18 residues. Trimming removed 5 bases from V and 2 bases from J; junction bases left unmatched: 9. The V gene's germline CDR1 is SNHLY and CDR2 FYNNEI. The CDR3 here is CASSTEGGQGPYNSPLHF. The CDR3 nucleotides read TGTGCCAGCAGTACCGAGGGGGGACAGGGGCCCTATAATTCACCCCTCCACTTT.

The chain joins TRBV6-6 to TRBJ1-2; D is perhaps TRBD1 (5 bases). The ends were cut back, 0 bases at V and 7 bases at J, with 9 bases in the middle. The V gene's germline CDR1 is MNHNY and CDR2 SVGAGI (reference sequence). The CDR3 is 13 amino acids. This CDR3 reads CASSYSGGVGYTF. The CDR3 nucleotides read TGTGCCAGCAGTTACTCGGGAGGGGTTGGCTACACCTTC.

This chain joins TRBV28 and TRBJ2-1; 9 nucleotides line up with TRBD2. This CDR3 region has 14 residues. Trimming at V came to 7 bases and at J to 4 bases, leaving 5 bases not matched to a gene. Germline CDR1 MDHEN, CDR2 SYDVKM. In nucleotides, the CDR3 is TGTGCCAGCAACTTACTAGCGGGTTACAATGAGCAGTTCTTC. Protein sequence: CASNLLAGYNEQFF.

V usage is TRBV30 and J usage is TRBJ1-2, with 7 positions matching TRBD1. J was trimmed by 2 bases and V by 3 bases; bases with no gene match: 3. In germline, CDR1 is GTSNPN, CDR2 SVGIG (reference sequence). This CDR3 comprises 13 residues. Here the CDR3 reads CAWRTGRNYGYTF. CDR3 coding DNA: TGTGCCTGGAGGACAGGGCGGAACTATGGCTACACCTTC.

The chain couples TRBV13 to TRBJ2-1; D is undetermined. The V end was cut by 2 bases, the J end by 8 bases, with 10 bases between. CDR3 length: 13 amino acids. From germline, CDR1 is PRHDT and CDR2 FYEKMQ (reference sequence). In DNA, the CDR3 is TGTGCCAGCAGCTTATTGCGAACCGATGAGCAGTTCTTC. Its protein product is CASSLLRTDEQFF. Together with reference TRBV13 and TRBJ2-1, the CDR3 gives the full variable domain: AAGVIQSPRHLIKEKRETATLKCYPIPRHDTVYWYQQGPGQDPQFLISFYEKMQSDKGSIPDRFSAQQFSDYHSELNMSSLELGDSALYFCASSLLRTDEQFFGPGTRLTVL.